The entry below gives a single T cell receptor beta chain sequence along with its context. The source of the sample is a study of CD8 T cells in Susac syndrome. V was pared by 5 bases and J by 5 bases, with 10 bases of the junction left unmatched. This CDR3 is 15 amino acids long. From germline, CDR1 is MNHEY and CDR2 SMNVEV (reference sequence). It was with random hexamers that roughly 0.45 to 1 ug RNA was reverse transcribed. The method of amplification for TCR beta CDR3 was immunoSEQ multiplex PCR, covering 54 Vbeta and 13 Jbeta. In TCRdb, the immunoSEQ multiplex PCR reads were re-called with MiXCR into one record per CDR3 protein. Of about 290,000 distinct CDR3 sequences in the sample, 70% to 90% are singletons; the top ten hold around 0.18%. TCR beta sequences were obtained from blood CD8+ and CD4+ T cells. TEMRA cells were FACS-enriched, with CD8+ and CD4+ T cells isolated negatively.

The material sequenced was CD8+ T cells from PBMCs. The sequence was obtained from a human donor with multiple sclerosis. The rearrangement uses TRBV27 and TRBJ2-7, with 9 bases matching TRBD1. The CDR3 nucleotides are TGTGCCAGCAGTAACGGACAGGGGCCTTATGACGAGCAGTACTTC. Translation: CASSNGQGPYDEQYF.